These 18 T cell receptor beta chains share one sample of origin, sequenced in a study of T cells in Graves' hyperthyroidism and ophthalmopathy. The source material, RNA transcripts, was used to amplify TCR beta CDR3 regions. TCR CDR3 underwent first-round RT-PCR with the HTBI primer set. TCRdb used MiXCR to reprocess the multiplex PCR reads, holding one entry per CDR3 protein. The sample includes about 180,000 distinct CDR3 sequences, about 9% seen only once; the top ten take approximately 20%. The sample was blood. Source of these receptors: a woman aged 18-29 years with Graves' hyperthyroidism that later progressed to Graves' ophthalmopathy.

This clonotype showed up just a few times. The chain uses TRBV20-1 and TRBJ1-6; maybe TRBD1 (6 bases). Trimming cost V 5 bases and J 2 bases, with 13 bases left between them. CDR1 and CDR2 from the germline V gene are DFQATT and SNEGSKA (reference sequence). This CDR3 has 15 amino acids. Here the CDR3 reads CSAATGETYNSPLHF. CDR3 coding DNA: TGCAGTGCTGCGACAGGAGAAACCTATAATTCACCCCTCCACTTT.

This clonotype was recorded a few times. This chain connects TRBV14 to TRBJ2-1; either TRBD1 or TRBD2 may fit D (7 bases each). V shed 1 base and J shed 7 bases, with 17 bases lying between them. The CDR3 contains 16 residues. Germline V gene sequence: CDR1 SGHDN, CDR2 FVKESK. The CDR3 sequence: CASSQVRGGRANEQFF. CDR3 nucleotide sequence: TGTGCCAGCAGCCAAGTCAGGGGGGGGCGGGCGAATGAGCAGTTCTTC.

The DNA for the CDR3 is TGCAGTGCTACCAACGAGGGGGCCGGGGGTGAAAAACTGTTTTTT. It specifies CSATNEGAGGEKLFF. J is TRBJ1-4 and V is TRBV20-1; TRBD1 matches 7 bases. Germline V lookup: CDR1 DFQATT, CDR2 SNEGSKA (reference sequence). J was trimmed by 7 bases and V by 4 bases; bases with no gene match: 12. This CDR3 comprises 15 residues.

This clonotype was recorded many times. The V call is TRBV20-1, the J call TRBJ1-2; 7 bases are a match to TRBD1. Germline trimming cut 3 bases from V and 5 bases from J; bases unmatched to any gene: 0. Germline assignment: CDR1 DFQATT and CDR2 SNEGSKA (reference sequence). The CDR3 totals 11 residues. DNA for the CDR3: TGCAGTGCTAGGACAGGGTATGGCTACACCTTC. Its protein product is CSARTGYGYTF.

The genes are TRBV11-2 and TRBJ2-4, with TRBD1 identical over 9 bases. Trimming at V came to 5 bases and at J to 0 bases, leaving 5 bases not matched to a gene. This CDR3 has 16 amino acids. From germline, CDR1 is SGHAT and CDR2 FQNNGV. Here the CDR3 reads CASSQGGQGAKNIQYF. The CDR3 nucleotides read TGTGCCAGCAGCCAGGGGGGACAGGGAGCCAAAAACATTCAGTACTTC.

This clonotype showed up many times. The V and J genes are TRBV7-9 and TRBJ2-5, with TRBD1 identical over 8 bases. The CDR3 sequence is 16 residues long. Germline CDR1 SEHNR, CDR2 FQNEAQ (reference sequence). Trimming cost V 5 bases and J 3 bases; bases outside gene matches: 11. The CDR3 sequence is CASSPPGGVTKETQYF. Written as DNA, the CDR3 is TGTGCCAGCAGCCCCCCAGGGGGCGTTACCAAAGAGACCCAGTACTTC.

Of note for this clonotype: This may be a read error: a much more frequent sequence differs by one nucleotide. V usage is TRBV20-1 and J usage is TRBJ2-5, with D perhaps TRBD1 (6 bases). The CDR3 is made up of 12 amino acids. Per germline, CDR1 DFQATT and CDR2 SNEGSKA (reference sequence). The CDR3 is CSASGEGETQHF. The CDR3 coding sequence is TGCAGTGCTAGTGGCGAGGGGGAGACCCAGCACTTC.

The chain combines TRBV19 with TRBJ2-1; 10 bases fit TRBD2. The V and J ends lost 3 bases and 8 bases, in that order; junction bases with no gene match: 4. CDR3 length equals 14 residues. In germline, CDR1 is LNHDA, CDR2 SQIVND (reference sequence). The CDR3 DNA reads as TGTGCCAGTAGTATCCTAGCGGGAGACTATGAGCAGTTCTTC. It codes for CASSILAGDYEQFF. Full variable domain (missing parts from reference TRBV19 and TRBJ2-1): DGGITQSPKYLFRKEGQNVTLSCEQNLNHDAMYWYRQDPGQGLRLIYYSQIVNDFQKGDIAEGYSVSREKKESFPLTVTSAQKNPTAFYLCASSILAGDYEQFFGPGTRLTVL.

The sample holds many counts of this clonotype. The CDR3 here is CASSLDGGLAKNIQYF. CDR3 bases: TGTGCCAGCAGCTTAGACGGGGGACTAGCCAAAAACATTCAGTACTTC. This chain links TRBV7-6 with TRBJ2-4; TRBD2 is a possible D gene (6 bases). CDR3 size: 16 residues. The germline gives CDR1 SGHVS, CDR2 FNYEAQ. With 1 base removed from V and 0 bases from J, the gap between germline ends came to 10 bases.

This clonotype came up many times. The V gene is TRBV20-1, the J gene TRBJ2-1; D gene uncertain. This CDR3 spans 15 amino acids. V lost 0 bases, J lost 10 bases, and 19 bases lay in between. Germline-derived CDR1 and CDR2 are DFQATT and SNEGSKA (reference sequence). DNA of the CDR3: TGCAGTGCTAGAGATGATACTCGACTGGGTTGGGAGCAGTTCTTC. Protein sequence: CSARDDTRLGWEQFF.

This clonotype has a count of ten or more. CDR3 sequence (DNA): TGTGCCAGCAGCTTATCCGTGCAAAATTCACCCCTCCACTTT. It codes for CASSLSVQNSPLHF. The V gene is TRBV7-9, the J gene TRBJ1-6; D is undetermined. CDR3 length: 14 amino acids. Per germline, CDR1 SEHNR and CDR2 FQNEAQ (reference sequence). V was cut by 2 bases and J by 7 bases, with 9 bases left in between.

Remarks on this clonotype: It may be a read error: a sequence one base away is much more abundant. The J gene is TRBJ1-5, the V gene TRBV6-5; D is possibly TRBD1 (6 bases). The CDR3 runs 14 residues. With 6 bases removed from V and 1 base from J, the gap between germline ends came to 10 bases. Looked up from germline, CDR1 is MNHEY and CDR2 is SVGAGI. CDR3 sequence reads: CASRYGQSNQPQHF. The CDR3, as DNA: TGTGCCAGCAGGTACGGACAGAGCAATCAGCCCCAGCATTTT.

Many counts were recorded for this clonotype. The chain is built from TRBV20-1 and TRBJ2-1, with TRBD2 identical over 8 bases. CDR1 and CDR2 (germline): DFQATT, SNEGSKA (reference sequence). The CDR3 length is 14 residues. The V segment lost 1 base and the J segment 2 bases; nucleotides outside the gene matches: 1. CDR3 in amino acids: CSARVAGTYNEQFF. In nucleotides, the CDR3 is TGCAGTGCTAGAGTAGCGGGGACCTACAATGAGCAGTTCTTC.

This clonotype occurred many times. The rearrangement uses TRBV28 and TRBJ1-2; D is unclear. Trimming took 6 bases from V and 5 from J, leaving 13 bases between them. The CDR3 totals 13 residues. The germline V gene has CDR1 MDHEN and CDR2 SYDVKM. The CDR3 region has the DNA TGTGCCAGCAGAAAGACATTCGTATATGGCTACACCTTC. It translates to CASRKTFVYGYTF.

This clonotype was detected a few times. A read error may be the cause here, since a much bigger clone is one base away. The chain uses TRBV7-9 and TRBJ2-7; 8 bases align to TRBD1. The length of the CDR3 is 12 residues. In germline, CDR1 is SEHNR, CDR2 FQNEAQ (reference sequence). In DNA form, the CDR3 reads TGTGCCAGCAGCTTCGACAGGGGCGAGCAGCACTTC. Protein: CASSFDRGEQHF.

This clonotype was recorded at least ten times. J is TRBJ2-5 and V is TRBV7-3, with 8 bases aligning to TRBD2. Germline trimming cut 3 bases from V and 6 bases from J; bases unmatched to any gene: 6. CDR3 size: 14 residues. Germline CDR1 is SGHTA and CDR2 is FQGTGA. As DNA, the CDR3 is TGTGCCAGCAGCTTGTGTCGGGGGGGTAAGACCCAGTACTTC. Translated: CASSLCRGGKTQYF.

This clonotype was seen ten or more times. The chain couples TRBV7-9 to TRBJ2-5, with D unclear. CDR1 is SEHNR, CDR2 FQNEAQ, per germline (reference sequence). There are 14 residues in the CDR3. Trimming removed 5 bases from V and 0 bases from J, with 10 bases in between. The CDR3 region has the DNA TGTGCCAGCAGCCCGCCCCCGTACCAAGAGACCCAGTACTTC. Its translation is CASSPPPYQETQYF.

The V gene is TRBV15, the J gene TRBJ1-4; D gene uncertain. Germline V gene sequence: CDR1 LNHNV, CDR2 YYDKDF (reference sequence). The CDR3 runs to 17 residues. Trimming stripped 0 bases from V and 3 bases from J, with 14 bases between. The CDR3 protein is CATSRDPQITSNEKLFF. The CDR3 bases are TGTGCCACCAGCAGAGATCCCCAGATAACCTCTAATGAAAAACTGTTTTTT.